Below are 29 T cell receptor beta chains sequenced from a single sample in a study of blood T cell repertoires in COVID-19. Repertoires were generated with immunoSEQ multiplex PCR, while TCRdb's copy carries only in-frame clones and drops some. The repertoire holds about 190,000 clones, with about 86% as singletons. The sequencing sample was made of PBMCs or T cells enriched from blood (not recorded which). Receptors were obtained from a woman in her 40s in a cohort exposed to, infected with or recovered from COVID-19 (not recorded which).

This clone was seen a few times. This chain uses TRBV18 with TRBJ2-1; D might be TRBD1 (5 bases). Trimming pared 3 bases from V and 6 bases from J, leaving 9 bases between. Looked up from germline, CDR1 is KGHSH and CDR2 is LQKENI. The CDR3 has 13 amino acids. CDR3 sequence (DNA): TGTGCCAGCTCACCCGCAGGGTTCAATGAGCAGTTCTTC. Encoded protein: CASSPAGFNEQFF. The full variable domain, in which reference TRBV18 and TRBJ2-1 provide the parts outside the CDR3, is NAGVMQNPRHLVRRRGQEARLRCSPMKGHSHVYWYRQLPEEGLKFMVYLQKENIIDESGMPKERFSAEFPKEGPSILRIQQVVRGDSAAYFCASSPAGFNEQFFGPGTRLTVL.

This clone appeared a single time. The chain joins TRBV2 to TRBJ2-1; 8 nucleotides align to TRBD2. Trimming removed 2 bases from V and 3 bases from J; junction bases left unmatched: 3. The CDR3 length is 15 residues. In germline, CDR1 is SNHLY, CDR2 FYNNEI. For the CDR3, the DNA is TGTGCCAGCAGTGAACCGGGAGGGGGCTACAATGAGCAGTTCTTC. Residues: CASSEPGGGYNEQFF. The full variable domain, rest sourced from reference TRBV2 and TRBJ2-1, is EPEVTQTPSHQVTQMGQEVILRCVPISNHLYFYWYRQILGQKVEFLVSFYNNEISEKSEIFDDQFSVERPDGSNFTLKIRSTKLEDSAMYFCASSEPGGGYNEQFFGPGTRLTVL.

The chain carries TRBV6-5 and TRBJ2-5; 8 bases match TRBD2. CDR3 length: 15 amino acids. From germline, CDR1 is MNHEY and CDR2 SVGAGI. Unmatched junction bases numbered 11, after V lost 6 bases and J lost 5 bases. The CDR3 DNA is TGTGCCAGCAGCGCCGGGACTAGGAGTCTCGAGACCCAGTACTTC. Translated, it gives CASSAGTRSLETQYF.

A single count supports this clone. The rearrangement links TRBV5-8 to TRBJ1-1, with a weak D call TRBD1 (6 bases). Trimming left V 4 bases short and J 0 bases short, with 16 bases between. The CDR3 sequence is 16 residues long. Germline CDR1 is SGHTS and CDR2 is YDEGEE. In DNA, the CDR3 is TGTGCCAGCAGCACAGCACAGGGAGAATTGAACACTGAAGCTTTCTTT. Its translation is CASSTAQGELNTEAFF.

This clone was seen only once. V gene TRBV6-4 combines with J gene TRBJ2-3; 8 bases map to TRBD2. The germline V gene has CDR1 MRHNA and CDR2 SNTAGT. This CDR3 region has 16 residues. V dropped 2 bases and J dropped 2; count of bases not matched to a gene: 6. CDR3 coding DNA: TGTGCCAGCAGTGACGGGGTCGGGAGGGCCACAGATACGCAGTATTTT. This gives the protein CASSDGVGRATDTQYF.

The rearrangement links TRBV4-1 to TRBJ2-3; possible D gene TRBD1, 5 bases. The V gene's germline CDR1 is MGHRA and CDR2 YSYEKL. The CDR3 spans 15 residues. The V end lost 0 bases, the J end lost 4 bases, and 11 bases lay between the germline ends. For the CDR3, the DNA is TGCGCCAGCAGCCAAGAGGGAACAGGAGCAGATACGCAGTATTTT. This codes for CASSQEGTGADTQYF.

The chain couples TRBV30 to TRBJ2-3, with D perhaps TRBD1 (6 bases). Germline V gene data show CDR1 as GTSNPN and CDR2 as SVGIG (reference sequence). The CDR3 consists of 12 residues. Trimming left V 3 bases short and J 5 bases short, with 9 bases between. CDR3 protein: CAWRAGEDTQYF. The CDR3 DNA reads TGTGCCTGGAGAGCAGGGGAAGATACGCAGTATTTT. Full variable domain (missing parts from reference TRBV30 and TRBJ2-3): SQTIHQWPATLVQPVGSPLSLECTVEGTSNPNLYWYRQAAGRGLQLLFYSVGIGQISSEVPQNLSASRPQDRQFILSSKKLLLSDSGFYLCAWRAGEDTQYFGPGTRLTVL.

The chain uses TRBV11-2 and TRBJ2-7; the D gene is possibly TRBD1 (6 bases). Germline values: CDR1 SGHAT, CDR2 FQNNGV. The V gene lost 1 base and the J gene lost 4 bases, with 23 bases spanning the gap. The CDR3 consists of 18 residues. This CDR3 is CASSLVGELLGRGYEQYF. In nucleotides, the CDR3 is TGTGCCAGCAGCTTAGTGGGGGAACTACTTGGCAGGGGATACGAGCAGTACTTC.

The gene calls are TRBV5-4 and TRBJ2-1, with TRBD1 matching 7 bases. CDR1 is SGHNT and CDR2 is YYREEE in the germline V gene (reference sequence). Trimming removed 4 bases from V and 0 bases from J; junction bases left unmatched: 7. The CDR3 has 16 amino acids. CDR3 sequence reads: CASSTPRGTSYNEQFF. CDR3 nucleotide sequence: TGTGCCAGCAGCACCCCCAGGGGGACCTCCTACAATGAGCAGTTCTTC.

This CDR3 is CASSQAPGANVLTF. DNA for the CDR3: TGTGCCAGCAGTCAGGCCCCTGGGGCCAACGTCCTGACTTTC. The V and J genes are TRBV27 and TRBJ2-6; D gene uncertain. The CDR3 runs to 14 residues. Germline assignment: CDR1 MNHEY and CDR2 SMNVEV (reference sequence). Deletions cut 5 bases from V and 2 bases from J, with 7 bases between.

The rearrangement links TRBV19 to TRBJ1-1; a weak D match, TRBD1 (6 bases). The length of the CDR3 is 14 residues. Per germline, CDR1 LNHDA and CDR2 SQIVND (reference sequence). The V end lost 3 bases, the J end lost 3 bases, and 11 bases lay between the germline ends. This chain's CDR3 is CASSIGGADTEAFF. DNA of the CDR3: TGTGCCAGTAGTATTGGGGGCGCGGACACTGAAGCTTTCTTT.

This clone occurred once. CDR3: CASSQLGQGRNQPQHF. DNA for the CDR3: TGCGCCAGCAGCCAACTAGGACAGGGGAGAAATCAGCCCCAGCATTTT. The chain has TRBV4-1 and TRBJ1-5; 9 bases are shared with TRBD1. J lost 4 bases, V lost 2 bases, and 6 bases had no gene match. The CDR3 has 16 amino acids. Germline-derived CDR1 and CDR2 are MGHRA and YSYEKL.

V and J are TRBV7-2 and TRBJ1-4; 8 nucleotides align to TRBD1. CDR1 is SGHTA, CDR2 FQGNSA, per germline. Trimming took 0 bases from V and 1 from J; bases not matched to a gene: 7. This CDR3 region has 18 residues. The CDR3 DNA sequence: TGTGCCAGCAGCTTAGCACGGACAGGGTGGGAAACTAATGAAAAACTGTTTTTT. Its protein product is CASSLARTGWETNEKLFF. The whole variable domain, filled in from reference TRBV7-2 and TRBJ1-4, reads GAGVSQSPSNKVTEKGKDVELRCDPISGHTALYWYRQSLGQGLEFLIYFQGNSAPDKSGLPSDRFSAERTGGSVSTLTIQRTQQEDSAVYLCASSLARTGWETNEKLFFGSGTQLSVL.

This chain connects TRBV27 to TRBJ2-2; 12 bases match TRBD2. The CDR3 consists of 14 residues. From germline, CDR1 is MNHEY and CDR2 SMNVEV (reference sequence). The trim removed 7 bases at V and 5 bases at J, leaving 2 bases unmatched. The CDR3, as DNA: TGTGCCAGCATCCTAGCGGGAGGGACCGGGGAGCTGTTTTTT. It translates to CASILAGGTGELFF.

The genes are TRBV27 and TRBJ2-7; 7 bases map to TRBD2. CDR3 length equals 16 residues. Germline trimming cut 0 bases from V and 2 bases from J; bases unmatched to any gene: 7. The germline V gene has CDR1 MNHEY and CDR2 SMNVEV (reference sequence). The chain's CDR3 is CASSLSIREATYEQYF. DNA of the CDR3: TGTGCCAGCAGTTTATCGATCCGGGAGGCCACCTACGAGCAGTACTTC.

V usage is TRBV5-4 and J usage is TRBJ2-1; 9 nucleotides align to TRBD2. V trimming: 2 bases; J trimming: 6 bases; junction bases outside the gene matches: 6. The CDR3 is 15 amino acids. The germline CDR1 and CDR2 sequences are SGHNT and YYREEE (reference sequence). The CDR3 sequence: CASSLMAGGGNEQFF. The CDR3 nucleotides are TGTGCCAGCAGCTTAATGGCGGGAGGGGGCAATGAGCAGTTCTTC.

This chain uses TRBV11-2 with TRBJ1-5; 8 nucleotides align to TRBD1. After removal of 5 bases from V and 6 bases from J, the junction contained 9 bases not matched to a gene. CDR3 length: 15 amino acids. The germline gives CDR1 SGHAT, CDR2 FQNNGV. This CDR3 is CASSAEAGGTQPQHF. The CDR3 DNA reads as TGTGCCAGCAGCGCGGAGGCAGGGGGCACTCAGCCCCAGCATTTT.

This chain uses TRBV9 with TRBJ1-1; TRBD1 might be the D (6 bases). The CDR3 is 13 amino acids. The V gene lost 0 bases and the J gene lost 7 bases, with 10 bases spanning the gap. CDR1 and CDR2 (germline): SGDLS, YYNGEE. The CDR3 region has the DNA TGTGCCAGCAGCGTAGACTCCAGGGGTGAAGCTTTCTTT. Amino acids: CASSVDSRGEAFF. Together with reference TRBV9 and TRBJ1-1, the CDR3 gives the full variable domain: DSGVTQTPKHLITATGQRVTLRCSPRSGDLSVYWYQQSLDQGLQFLIQYYNGEERAKGNILERFSAQQFPDLHSELNLSSLELGDSALYFCASSVDSRGEAFFGQGTRLTVV.

The CDR3, as DNA: TGCGCCAGCAGCCACCGGACAGGAACCTATGGCTACACCTTC. Translating it yields CASSHRTGTYGYTF. V is TRBV4-1 and J is TRBJ1-2, with 7 bases that match TRBD1. V lost 3 bases to trimming and J lost 4 bases; unmatched junction nucleotides: 5. Germline V CDR1 and CDR2: MGHRA, YSYEKL. The CDR3 is 14 residues long.

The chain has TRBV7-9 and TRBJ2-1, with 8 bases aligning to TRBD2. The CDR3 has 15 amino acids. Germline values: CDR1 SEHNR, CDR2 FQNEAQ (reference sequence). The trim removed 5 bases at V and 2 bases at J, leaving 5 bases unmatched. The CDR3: CASSPGGVPYNEQFF. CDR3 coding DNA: TGTGCCAGCAGCCCCGGGGGGGTCCCCTACAATGAGCAGTTCTTC.

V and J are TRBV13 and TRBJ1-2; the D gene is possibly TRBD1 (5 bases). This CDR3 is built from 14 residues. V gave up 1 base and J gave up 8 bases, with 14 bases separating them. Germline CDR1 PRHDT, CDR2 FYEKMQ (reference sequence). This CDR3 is CASSLAGGTRGYTF. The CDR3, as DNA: TGTGCCAGCAGCTTAGCTGGGGGGACTCGGGGCTACACCTTC.

The CDR3 DNA reads as TGTGCCAGCAGTATACGGAGCTACGAGCAGTACTTC. Its protein product is CASSIRSYEQYF. The chain combines TRBV28 with TRBJ2-7; D ambiguous. The CDR3 is made up of 12 amino acids. V was pared by 5 bases and J by 3 bases, with 8 bases between. Looked up from germline, CDR1 is MDHEN and CDR2 is SYDVKM.

The CDR3 sequence is CASSQGGDNQPQHF. DNA for the CDR3: TGTGCCAGCAGCCAAGGGGGCGACAATCAGCCCCAGCATTTT. V is TRBV3-1 (or the pseudogene TRBV3-2) and J is TRBJ1-5; TRBD1 is a possible D gene (5 bases). CDR1 LGHDT and CDR2 YNNKEL come from the germline V gene (reference sequence). The ends were cut back, 1 base at V and 3 bases at J, with 7 bases in the middle. The CDR3 length is 14 residues.

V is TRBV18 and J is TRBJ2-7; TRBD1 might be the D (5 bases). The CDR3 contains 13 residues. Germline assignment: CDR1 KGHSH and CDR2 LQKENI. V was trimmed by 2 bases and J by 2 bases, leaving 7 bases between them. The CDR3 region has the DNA TGTGCCAGCTCACCAGGGGCAGCCTACGAGCAGTACTTC. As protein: CASSPGAAYEQYF.

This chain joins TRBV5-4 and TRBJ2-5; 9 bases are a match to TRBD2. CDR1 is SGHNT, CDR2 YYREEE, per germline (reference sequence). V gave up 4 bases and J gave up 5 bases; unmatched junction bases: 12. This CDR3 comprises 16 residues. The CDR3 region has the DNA TGTGCCAGCAGCGCTCGTGGCGGGAGGGCCCTCGAGACCCAGTACTTC. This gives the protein CASSARGGRALETQYF.

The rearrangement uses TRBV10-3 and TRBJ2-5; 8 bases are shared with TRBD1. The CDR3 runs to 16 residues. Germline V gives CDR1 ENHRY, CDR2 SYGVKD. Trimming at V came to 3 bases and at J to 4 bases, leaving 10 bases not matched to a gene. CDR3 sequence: CAISDPGQAGTETQYF. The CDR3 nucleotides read TGTGCCATCAGTGACCCGGGACAGGCGGGTACAGAGACCCAGTACTTC.

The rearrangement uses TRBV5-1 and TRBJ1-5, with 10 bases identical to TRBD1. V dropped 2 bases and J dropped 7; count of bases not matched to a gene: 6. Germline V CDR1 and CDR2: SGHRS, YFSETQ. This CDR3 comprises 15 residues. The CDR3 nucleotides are TGCGCCAGCAGCTTATCGGGACAGGGGTACCAGCCCCAGCATTTT. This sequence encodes CASSLSGQGYQPQHF.

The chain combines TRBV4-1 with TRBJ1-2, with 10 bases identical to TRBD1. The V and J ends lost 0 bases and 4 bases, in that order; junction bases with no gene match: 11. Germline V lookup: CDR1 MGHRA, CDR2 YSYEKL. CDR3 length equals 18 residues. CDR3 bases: TGCGCCAGCAGCCAAGATGTGACAGGGGGCATTGGGAGCTATGGCTACACCTTC. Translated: CASSQDVTGGIGSYGYTF.

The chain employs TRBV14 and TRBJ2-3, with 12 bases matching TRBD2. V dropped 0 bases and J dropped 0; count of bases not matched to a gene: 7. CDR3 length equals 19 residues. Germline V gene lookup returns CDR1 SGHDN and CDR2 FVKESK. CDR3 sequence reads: CASSQDLASGRASTDTQYF. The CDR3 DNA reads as TGTGCCAGCAGCCAAGATTTGGCTAGCGGGAGGGCTAGCACAGATACGCAGTATTTT.